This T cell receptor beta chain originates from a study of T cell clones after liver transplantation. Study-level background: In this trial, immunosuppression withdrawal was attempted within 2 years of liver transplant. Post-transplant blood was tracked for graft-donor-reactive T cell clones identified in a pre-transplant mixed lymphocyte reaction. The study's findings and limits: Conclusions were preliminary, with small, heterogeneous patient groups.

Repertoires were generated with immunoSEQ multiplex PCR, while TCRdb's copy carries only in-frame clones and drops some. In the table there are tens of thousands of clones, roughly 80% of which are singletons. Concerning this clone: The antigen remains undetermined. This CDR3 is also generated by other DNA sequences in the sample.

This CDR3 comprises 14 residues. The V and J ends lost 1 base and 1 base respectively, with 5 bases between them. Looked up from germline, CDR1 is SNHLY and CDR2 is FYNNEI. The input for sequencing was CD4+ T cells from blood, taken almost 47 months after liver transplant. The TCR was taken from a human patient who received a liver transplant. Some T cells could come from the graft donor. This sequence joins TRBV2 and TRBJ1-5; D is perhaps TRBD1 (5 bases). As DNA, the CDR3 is TGTGCCAGCAGTGAAGAGGGGAGCAATCAGCCCCAGCATTTT. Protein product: CASSEEGSNQPQHF.